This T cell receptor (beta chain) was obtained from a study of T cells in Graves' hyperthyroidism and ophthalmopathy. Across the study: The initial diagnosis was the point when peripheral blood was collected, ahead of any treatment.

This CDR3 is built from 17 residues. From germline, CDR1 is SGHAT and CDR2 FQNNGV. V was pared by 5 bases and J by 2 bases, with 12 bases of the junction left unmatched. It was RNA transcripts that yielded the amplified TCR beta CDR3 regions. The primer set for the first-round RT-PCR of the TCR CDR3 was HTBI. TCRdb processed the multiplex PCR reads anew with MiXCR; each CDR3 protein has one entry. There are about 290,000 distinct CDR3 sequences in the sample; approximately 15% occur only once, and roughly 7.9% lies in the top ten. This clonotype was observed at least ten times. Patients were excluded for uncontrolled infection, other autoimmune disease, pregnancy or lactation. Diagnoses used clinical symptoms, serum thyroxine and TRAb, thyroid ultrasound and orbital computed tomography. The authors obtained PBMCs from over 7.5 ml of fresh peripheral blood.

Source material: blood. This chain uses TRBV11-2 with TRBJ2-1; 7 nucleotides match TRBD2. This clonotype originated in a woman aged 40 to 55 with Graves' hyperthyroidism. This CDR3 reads CASSPLLARETYNEQFF. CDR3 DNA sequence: TGTGCCAGCAGCCCGCTACTAGCGAGGGAAACCTACAATGAGCAGTTCTTC.